The next 16 T cell receptor beta chains were all read from a single sample in a study of cytomegalovirus exposure and HLA in healthy donors. The PCR employed 60 Vbeta primers together with 13 Jbeta primers. The table came from immunoSEQ multiplex PCR; TCRdb's copy has only in-frame clones and leaves some out. Here the sample spans 95,000 to 150,000 clones, 50% to 75% being singletons. Input material: PBMCs. The source is a woman aged 35 to 49 in good health and CMV-seropositive.

The rearrangement joins TRBV29-1 to TRBJ2-7; a weak D match, TRBD2 (5 bases). V dropped 5 bases and J dropped 4 bases, with 6 bases sitting between them. Looked up from germline, CDR1 is SQVTM and CDR2 is ANQGSEA. The CDR3 sequence is 10 residues long. CDR3 residues: CSVWEYEQYF. In DNA, the CDR3 is TGCAGCGTTTGGGAGTACGAGCAGTACTTC.

This chain joins TRBV18 and TRBJ2-7; 10 bases agree with TRBD1. Looked up from germline, CDR1 is KGHSH and CDR2 is LQKENI. V was pared by 3 bases and J by 5 bases, with 4 bases of the junction left unmatched. The CDR3 consists of 14 residues. CDR3 sequence: CASSPGTGAHEQYF. The CDR3 coding sequence is TGTGCCAGCTCACCCGGGACAGGGGCCCACGAGCAGTACTTC.

This clone was detected only a few times. The rearrangement joins TRBV5-1 to TRBJ2-3; D not resolved. From germline, CDR1 is SGHRS and CDR2 YFSETQ. V lost 0 bases to trimming and J lost 2 bases, with 10 bases between them. The CDR3 spans 15 residues. The CDR3: CASSLDGSSTDTQYF. The CDR3 bases are TGCGCCAGCAGCTTGGACGGTAGCTCCACAGATACGCAGTATTTT.

The chain uses TRBV28 and TRBJ2-7; 9 bases line up with TRBD2. After removal of 6 bases from V and 0 bases from J, the junction contained 9 bases not matched to a gene. This CDR3 region has 16 residues. The germline CDR1 and CDR2 sequences are MDHEN and SYDVKM. In nucleotides, the CDR3 is TGTGCCAGCAGAAAGAGACTAGCGGACAGCTCCTACGAGCAGTACTTC. Its protein product is CASRKRLADSSYEQYF.

The chain has TRBV10-2 and TRBJ2-5; D remains unclear. CDR1 and CDR2 (germline): WSHSY, SAAADI. This CDR3 contains 13 residues. The V end lost 6 bases, the J end lost 5 bases, and 13 bases lay between the germline ends. The CDR3 loop is CASSLKRRETQYF. Written as DNA, the CDR3 is TGCGCCAGCAGCCTTAAAAGGCGGGAGACCCAGTACTTC.

The CDR3 spells CASSIGGGRLRGHEQFF. The CDR3 DNA is TGTGCCAGTAGTATTGGGGGGGGTCGTCTCAGGGGTCATGAGCAGTTCTTC. The V call is TRBV19, the J call TRBJ2-1; the D gene is possibly TRBD2 (7 bases). The CDR3 is 17 residues long. V lost 3 bases and J lost 8, with 23 bases in between. Germline-derived CDR1 and CDR2 are LNHDA and SQIVND (reference sequence).

The CDR3 DNA sequence: TGTGCCAGCTCACGGTCGACTAGCGGGAGCTCCTACAATGAGCAGTTCTTC. Translating it yields CASSRSTSGSSYNEQFF. The chain has TRBV18 and TRBJ2-1, with 12 positions matching TRBD2. V dropped 4 bases and J dropped 0; count of bases not matched to a gene: 4. The CDR3 covers 17 residues. CDR1 and CDR2 from the germline V gene are KGHSH and LQKENI. Filled out from reference TRBV18 and TRBJ2-1, the complete variable domain reads NAGVMQNPRHLVRRRGQEARLRCSPMKGHSHVYWYRQLPEEGLKFMVYLQKENIIDESGMPKERFSAEFPKEGPSILRIQQVVRGDSAAYFCASSRSTSGSSYNEQFFGPGTRLTVL.

The J gene is TRBJ2-1, the V gene TRBV15; tentatively, D is TRBD2 (6 bases). CDR3 size: 12 residues. Germline lookup yields CDR1 LNHNV and CDR2 YYDKDF (reference sequence). Trimming took off 5 bases at V and 5 bases at J, with 7 bases between the two ends. CDR3 in amino acids: CATSGGNNEQFF. The DNA of the CDR3 is TGTGCCACCAGCGGGGGGAACAATGAGCAGTTCTTC.

This rearrangement joins TRBV7-9 to TRBJ2-1; 11 bases line up with TRBD1. This CDR3 is 16 amino acids long. CDR1 is SEHNR, CDR2 FQNEAQ, per germline (reference sequence). The trim removed 3 bases at V and 7 bases at J, leaving 8 bases unmatched. The CDR3: CASSLGGQGARNEQFF. CDR3 in DNA: TGTGCCAGCAGCTTGGGAGGACAGGGGGCGAGGAATGAGCAGTTCTTC.

The count of this clone is one. The V call is TRBV6-1, the J call TRBJ2-2; 9 bases map to TRBD2. This CDR3 is built from 16 residues. The germline V gene encodes CDR1 MNHNS and CDR2 SASEGT. Trimming took 2 bases from V and 5 from J; bases not matched to a gene: 6. CDR3 protein: CASSEKAGGGTGELFF. The CDR3, as DNA: TGTGCCAGCAGTGAAAAGGCGGGGGGGGGAACCGGGGAGCTGTTTTTT.

Concerning this clone itself: At one end the junction does not follow the germline gene, possibly because of a read error. The rearrangement links TRBV14 to TRBJ2-1; 10 bases are shared with TRBD2. The CDR3 runs to 15 residues. Germline CDR1 SGHDN, CDR2 FVKESK. The CDR3 region has the DNA TGTGCCGGCAGCAACATAGCGGGGGGAAACAATGAGCAGTTCTTC. This encodes CAGSNIAGGNNEQFF.

The chain joins TRBV7-2 to TRBJ1-1; D is unclear. This CDR3 comprises 13 residues. The V end was cut by 2 bases, the J end by 1 base, with 5 bases between. The germline gives CDR1 SGHTA, CDR2 FQGNSA. The CDR3 nucleotides read TGTGCCAGCAGCTTAACAGAGAACACTGAAGCTTTCTTT. This gives the protein CASSLTENTEAFF.

This clone occurred a few times. This chain uses TRBV19 with TRBJ1-5; possibly TRBD1 for D (5 bases). CDR1 and CDR2 (germline): LNHDA, SQIVND (reference sequence). This CDR3 has 16 residues. The germline V and J ends were trimmed by 2 bases and 2 bases, with 13 bases remaining between them. The chain's CDR3 is CASSILEGRGNQPQHF. Here the CDR3 DNA reads TGTGCCAGTAGTATACTAGAGGGGAGGGGCAATCAGCCCCAGCATTTT.

The rearrangement links TRBV27 to TRBJ1-4; TRBD1 might be the D (6 bases). This CDR3 spans 14 amino acids. Germline assignment: CDR1 MNHEY and CDR2 SMNVEV (reference sequence). Trimming took 2 bases from V and 5 from J, leaving 9 bases between them. In nucleotides, the CDR3 is TGTGCCAGCAGTTTAGACAGGATAAATGAAAAACTGTTTTTT. This sequence encodes CASSLDRINEKLFF.

This clone was found once. The rearrangement uses TRBV19 and TRBJ1-1; a possible D gene is TRBD1 (6 bases). Between the trimmed V and J ends, which lost 7 bases and 2 bases, there was a span of 17 bases. The CDR3 sequence is 15 residues long. Germline V lookup: CDR1 LNHDA, CDR2 SQIVND (reference sequence). The CDR3 sequence is CASTRRVDSNTEAFF. CDR3 in DNA: TGTGCCAGTACACGACGTGTGGACAGCAACACTGAAGCTTTCTTT.

The chain carries TRBV6-6 and TRBJ2-7; D is unresolved. V was pared by 6 bases and J by 6 bases, with 12 bases between. The V gene's germline CDR1 is MNHNY and CDR2 SVGAGI (reference sequence). CDR3 length: 12 residues. This CDR3 reads CASSPPTGEQYF. The CDR3 region has the DNA TGTGCCAGCAGCCCCCCGACGGGCGAGCAGTACTTC.